This TCR beta chain appears in the sequencing data of a study of graft-versus-host responses after intestinal transplantation. Overall study context: Recipients uniformly received anti-thymocyte globulin induction, followed by tacrolimus and steroids for roughly three years.

Concerning this clone: What it recognizes is unknown.

Study outcomes and limitations: Some patients had graft-donor T cell macrochimerism. In their allografts, the ratios of graft-versus-host to host-versus-graft T cell clones were high. Peak circulating GvH clone levels tracked with early post-transplant HvG declines.

TCRdb's copy holds only in-frame clones and misses some; the assay was immunoSEQ multiplex PCR. Among around 99,000 clones listed, more than 85% were seen once. The V gene lost 0 bases and the J gene lost 0 bases, with 10 bases spanning the gap. Germline V lookup: CDR1 SGHAT, CDR2 FQNNGV. This CDR3 has 16 amino acids. This receptor was identified in a human donor who received an intestinal transplant. This sequence joins TRBV11-2 and TRBJ2-3; D may be TRBD2 (5 bases). The source material was unstimulated CD8+ T cells sorted from spleen or lymph node cells, sampled before intestinal transplant. CDR3 sequence (DNA): TGTGCCAGCAGCTTAGACGACTGGGAGAGCACAGATACGCAGTATTTT. This encodes CASSLDDWESTDTQYF.